The 11 T cell receptor beta chains presented below share a single source sample, sequenced in a study of cytomegalovirus exposure and HLA in healthy donors. PCR amplification relied on 60 Vbeta primers (plus 13 Jbeta primers). This table comes from immunoSEQ multiplex PCR, and its TCRdb copy is limited to in-frame clones, with some not included. The table lists 200,000 or so clones, 78% of them singletons. The sample taken for sequencing was PBMCs. These receptor sequences come from a woman aged 30 to 39 in good health and CMV-seropositive.

The chain has TRBV28 and TRBJ2-5, with D perhaps matching TRBD1 (5 bases). With the DNA end fitting TRBJ2-7 better, the J assignment may be wrong. This CDR3 has 12 amino acids. The germline CDR1 and CDR2 sequences are MDHEN and SYDVKM. The CDR3 protein is CASRARVYEQYF. CDR3 sequence (DNA): TGTGCCAGCAGAGCCAGGGTCTACGAGCAGTACTTC.

Notes on this clone: The sample has other DNA sequences that encode this CDR3 too. The chain is built from TRBV2 and TRBJ2-5, with D possibly being TRBD1 (5 bases). Germline loops: CDR1 SNHLY, CDR2 FYNNEI. Trimming pared 6 bases from V and 5 bases from J, leaving 16 bases between. The length of the CDR3 is 14 residues. CDR3: CASSAEQVRETQYF. For the CDR3, the DNA is TGTGCCAGCAGCGCCGAACAGGTGCGGGAGACCCAGTACTTC.

The DNA for the CDR3 is TGTGCCAGCAGTGAGGTTTGGGGGGGGAGCGAGCAGTACTTC. Protein: CASSEVWGGSEQYF. J is TRBJ2-7 and V is TRBV6-5, with 7 bases that match TRBD2. Germline values: CDR1 MNHEY, CDR2 SVGAGI. The CDR3 consists of 14 residues. J lost 6 bases, V lost 5 bases, and 10 bases had no gene match.

The chain links TRBV10-1 to TRBJ2-2; 10 bases match TRBD1. In germline, CDR1 is WNHNN, CDR2 SYGVQD (reference sequence). This CDR3 spans 16 amino acids. V shed 3 bases, J shed 6 bases, and the junction held 7 bases outside the gene matches. CDR3 DNA: TGCGCCAGCAGTGACCCGGGACAGGGGATCTCCGGGGAGCTGTTTTTT. Amino acid sequence: CASSDPGQGISGELFF.

The chain links TRBV4-1 to TRBJ2-2; 11 bases are shared with TRBD2. Germline CDR1 MGHRA, CDR2 YSYEKL. V shed 1 base, J shed 4 bases, and the junction held 11 bases outside the gene matches. CDR3 length: 19 amino acids. CDR3 sequence: CASSQVWVAGGPGTGELFF. DNA of the CDR3: TGCGCCAGCAGCCAAGTTTGGGTAGCGGGAGGGCCGGGCACCGGGGAGCTGTTTTTT.

Of note for this clone: The junction departs from the called germline gene at one end, perhaps through a read error. V gene TRBV7-7 combines with J gene TRBJ2-7; 8 nucleotides line up with TRBD2. Germline CDR1 SSHAT, CDR2 FNYEAQ (reference sequence). The CDR3 is 15 residues long. This chain's CDR3 is CASSFQRGHSYEQYF. The CDR3 DNA reads as TGTGCTAGCAGCTTTCAGCGGGGGCACTCCTACGAGCAGTACTTC.

The chain uses TRBV7-8 and TRBJ1-1; no reliable D call. This CDR3 comprises 16 residues. The ends were cut back, 5 bases at V and 0 bases at J, with 16 bases in the middle. Germline V gene sequence: CDR1 SGHVS, CDR2 FQNEAQ. CDR3 sequence reads: CASSLSPGSMNTEAFF. The CDR3 nucleotides are TGTGCCAGCAGCCTTTCCCCCGGGTCGATGAACACTGAAGCTTTCTTT.

The CDR3 sequence: CASSLGGGYGNTEAFF. For the CDR3, the DNA is TGTGCCAGCAGCTTAGGGGGGGGGTATGGGAACACTGAAGCTTTCTTT. The chain recombines TRBV11-2 with TRBJ1-1, with D possibly being TRBD1 (5 bases). The CDR3 totals 16 residues. Trimming cost V 1 base and J 1 base, with 13 bases left between them. Germline CDR1 reads SGHAT; CDR2 reads FQNNGV.

The table lists this clone with a few counts. J is TRBJ2-2 and V is TRBV7-9; possibly TRBD1 for D (5 bases). The germline V and J ends were trimmed by 2 bases and 6 bases, with 10 bases remaining between them. The CDR3 has 14 residues. Germline V gives CDR1 SEHNR, CDR2 FQNEAQ (reference sequence). CDR3 nucleotides: TGTGCCAGCAGCTTACTGGACATGGCCGGGGAGCTGTTTTTT. This sequence encodes CASSLLDMAGELFF.

The chain is built from TRBV6-5 and TRBJ1-1; D remains ambiguous. Germline V gives CDR1 MNHEY, CDR2 SVGAGI. Trimming left V 7 bases short and J 0 bases short, with 9 bases between. The CDR3 length is 13 residues. The CDR3 loop is CASKDGMNTEAFF. CDR3 bases: TGTGCCAGCAAGGACGGGATGAACACTGAAGCTTTCTTT.

The chain uses TRBV11-2 and TRBJ2-5, with 10 bases aligning to TRBD2. Trimming removed 4 bases from V and 5 bases from J; junction bases left unmatched: 10. Germline V gene data show CDR1 as SGHAT and CDR2 as FQNNGV. CDR3 size: 16 residues. The CDR3 is CASSSPLAGAGETQYF. The CDR3 DNA reads as TGTGCCAGCAGCTCTCCTCTAGCGGGAGCAGGGGAGACCCAGTACTTC. Combining the CDR3 with reference TRBV11-2 and TRBJ2-5 gives the whole variable domain EAGVAQSPRYKIIEKRQSVAFWCNPISGHATLYWYQQILGQGPKLLIQFQNNGVVDDSQLPKDRFSAERLKGVDSTLKIQPAKLEDSAVYLCASSSPLAGAGETQYFGPGTRLLVL.